Sequencing of this T cell receptor (beta chain) was carried out in a study of T-cell memory formation after mild COVID-19. Study-wide context: TCR clusters were mostly confined to one donor each. Study-level points and caveats: The study found balanced CD4/CD8 in clones contracting day 15 to 85 and a CD4+ lean in later expanders. Most CD4+ clones that shrank were in CM and EM, while CD8+ ones turned up in EMRA.

This clonotype was observed a few times. Its target is unknown. The V gene lost 4 bases and the J gene lost 2 bases, with 18 bases spanning the gap. Germline lookup yields CDR1 SGHRS and CDR2 YFSETQ. The CDR3 contains 16 residues. One entry per CDR3 protein, called by TCRdb with MiXCR from the 5' RACE reads. Altogether around 500,000 distinct CDR3 sequences are present, roughly 20% being singletons, with the ten largest covering about 12%. The source of this sequence is an adult woman who had mild COVID-19 (a few samples of this study predate the infection). Cell type and time point are not known. Sequenced: PBMCs or a T cell subset sorted from them (not recorded which). The chain is built from TRBV5-1 and TRBJ2-5; D gene uncertain. In DNA form, the CDR3 reads TGCGCCAGCAGCCCCGAGACCCCAATCCTTCAAGAGACCCAGTACTTC. Its protein is CASSPETPILQETQYF. Looking up the rest from reference TRBV5-1 and TRBJ2-5 gives the full variable domain: KAGVTQTPRYLIKTRGQQVTLSCSPISGHRSVSWYQQTPGQGLQFLFEYFSETQRNKGNFPGRFSGRQFSNSRSEMNVSTLELGDSALYLCASSPETPILQETQYFGPGTRLLVL.